This T cell receptor (beta chain) was sequenced for a study of cytomegalovirus exposure and HLA in healthy donors. Findings and limits, study-wide: Solely CMV serostatus was available to characterize immune exposure. 16,951 TCR beta sequences were associated with HLA alleles at 0.05 false discovery rate in a later analysis. Associated with cytomegalovirus, according to the listing, were 150 to 200 TCR beta chains. Most of the TCR beta V segments (in an earlier analysis) were productive either about 87% or about 30% of the time.

PCR was performed using 60 Vbeta and 13 Jbeta primers. Data came from immunoSEQ multiplex PCR; TCRdb stores just in-frame clones and leaves some out. This table has some 140,000 clones, 60% to 85% appearing once. On this clone itself: What it binds is not known.

The clonotype originates from a male donor in good health and CMV-seropositive. The sequenced material came from PBMCs.

In nucleotides, the CDR3 is TGCAGCGTTGTTGTGACTCTCGGGGAAAAACTGTTTTTT. The encoded protein is CSVVVTLGEKLFF. The chain combines TRBV29-1 with TRBJ1-4; D gene uncertain. The length of the CDR3 is 13 residues. Trimming took 4 bases from V and 8 from J, leaving 14 bases between them. CDR1 and CDR2 (germline): SQVTM, ANQGSEA.